A single sample is the source of the 21 T cell receptor beta chains below, sequenced in a study of cytomegalovirus exposure and HLA in healthy donors. In the PCR, 60 Vbeta and 13 Jbeta primers were used. Measured with immunoSEQ multiplex PCR; TCRdb has only the in-frame clones, and not every one. The table includes around 190,000 clones, around 73% detected once. Sequencing input: PBMCs. The receptors stem from a young woman in good health and CMV-seronegative.

V is TRBV7-9 and J is TRBJ2-2, with TRBD2 identical over 10 bases. Trimming cost V 1 base and J 7 bases; bases outside gene matches: 6. CDR3 length: 16 residues. CDR1 SEHNR and CDR2 FQNEAQ come from the germline V gene (reference sequence). Here the CDR3 reads CASSLVAGGHNGELFF. DNA for the CDR3: TGTGCCAGCAGCTTAGTAGCGGGGGGCCACAACGGGGAGCTGTTTTTT.

Here the CDR3 reads CASSQQGNTEAFF. The CDR3, as DNA: TGTGCCAGCAGCCAACAGGGGAACACTGAAGCTTTCTTT. The chain employs TRBV7-3 and TRBJ1-1; D is perhaps TRBD1 (6 bases). V lost 5 bases, J lost 1 base, and 8 bases lay in between. Germline V CDR1 and CDR2: SGHTA, FQGTGA. The CDR3 contains 13 residues.

The CDR3 protein is CASSTVPDRPGEKLFF. In DNA, the CDR3 is TGTGCCAGCAGCACCGTACCCGACAGGCCGGGCGAAAAACTGTTTTTT. The chain is built from TRBV5-6 and TRBJ1-4, with a possible D match to TRBD1 (6 bases). Germline V gene data show CDR1 as SGHDT and CDR2 as YYEEEE. Trimming took 4 bases from V and 8 from J, leaving 21 bases between them. The CDR3 extends over 16 amino acids.

The chain links TRBV11-2 to TRBJ2-7; possibly TRBD1 for D (6 bases). The CDR3 contains 15 residues. Germline CDR1 reads SGHAT; CDR2 reads FQNNGV. Between the trimmed V and J ends, which lost 4 bases and 4 bases, there was a span of 17 bases. The DNA of the CDR3 is TGTGCCAGCAGCTCTTCCCTGGGGGCCTATTACGAGCAGTACTTC. The encoded protein is CASSSSLGAYYEQYF.

CDR3 bases: TGTGCCAGCAGTGCTCCTGGAAACACCATATATTTT. Translating it yields CASSAPGNTIYF. This rearrangement joins TRBV6-1 to TRBJ1-3, with D unclear. Between the trimmed V and J ends, which lost 4 bases and 2 bases, there was a span of 3 bases. Germline-derived CDR1 and CDR2 are MNHNS and SASEGT. The CDR3 is 12 residues long.

This clone appeared once. The chain recombines TRBV10-3 with TRBJ2-7; 12 bases fit TRBD1. The CDR3 length is 17 residues. Germline V gene sequence: CDR1 ENHRY, CDR2 SYGVKD. V trimming: 2 bases; J trimming: 6 bases; junction bases outside the gene matches: 11. CDR3: CAISERGGTGGLGEQYF. CDR3 DNA sequence: TGTGCCATCAGTGAGCGGGGAGGGACAGGGGGCCTGGGCGAGCAGTACTTC.

The genes are TRBV29-1 and TRBJ2-7, with 9 nucleotides matching TRBD1. The V gene end was trimmed by 7 bases and the J gene end by 4 bases; junction bases not matched to a gene: 8. Germline CDR1 and CDR2: SQVTM and ANQGSEA. This CDR3 spans 13 amino acids. The CDR3 sequence: CSAGDREGYEQYF. The CDR3 bases are TGCAGCGCCGGGGACAGGGAAGGGTACGAGCAGTACTTC.

The rearrangement joins TRBV6-5 to TRBJ2-7, with a possible D match to TRBD2 (6 bases). The CDR3 loop spans 15 amino acids. Germline CDR1 and CDR2: MNHEY and SVGAGI. The V end lost 5 bases, the J end lost 0 bases, and 14 bases lay between the germline ends. The CDR3 sequence is CASSPPGTFSYEQYF. The CDR3, as DNA: TGTGCCAGCAGTCCCCCGGGGACTTTCTCCTACGAGCAGTACTTC.

This clone turned up a few times. The J gene is TRBJ2-7, the V gene TRBV5-4; 9 bases line up with TRBD1. With V trimmed by 4 bases and J by 7 bases, 9 bases remained unmatched. The CDR3 is 14 amino acids. Looked up from germline, CDR1 is SGHNT and CDR2 is YYREEE (reference sequence). The CDR3 nucleotides read TGTGCCAGCAGCACAGCGACAGGGGGAGGAGAGCAGTACTTC. Its protein product is CASSTATGGGEQYF.

Only a few counts were recorded for this clone. This chain links TRBV5-4 with TRBJ2-2; 11 bases map to TRBD1. CDR1 and CDR2 from the germline V gene are SGHNT and YYREEE (reference sequence). This CDR3 is 15 amino acids long. With V trimmed by 4 bases and J by 6 bases, 5 bases remained unmatched. CDR3 sequence reads: CASSLDRGPPGELFF. In DNA, the CDR3 is TGTGCCAGCAGCCTGGACAGGGGGCCCCCCGGGGAGCTGTTTTTT. The full variable domain, rest sourced from reference TRBV5-4 and TRBJ2-2, is ETGVTQSPTHLIKTRGQQVTLRCSSQSGHNTVSWYQQALGQGPQFIFQYYREEENGRGNFPPRFSGLQFPNYSSELNVNALELDDSALYLCASSLDRGPPGELFFGEGSRLTVL.

V is TRBV19 and J is TRBJ1-2, with 8 bases fitting TRBD1. The CDR3 contains 16 residues. The junction had 18 bases not matched to a gene; V was cut back by 8 bases and J by 7 bases. The germline V gene has CDR1 LNHDA and CDR2 SQIVND (reference sequence). The CDR3 loop is CASRSGAGQGAFGYTF. The CDR3 DNA sequence: TGTGCCAGTCGATCAGGGGCGGGGCAGGGGGCTTTTGGCTACACCTTC.

V and J are TRBV19 and TRBJ1-1; D not certain. Germline lookup yields CDR1 LNHDA and CDR2 SQIVND (reference sequence). There are 14 residues in the CDR3. Trimming left V 9 bases short and J 1 base short, with 15 bases between. CDR3 coding DNA: TGTGCCAGCTTGTATGGGCAGCAGAACACTGAAGCTTTCTTT. Protein sequence: CASLYGQQNTEAFF.

The chain has TRBV27 and TRBJ1-5, with 8 bases matching TRBD1. V was clipped by 5 bases and J by 6 bases; unmatched bases: 12. CDR3 length: 16 amino acids. Germline V CDR1 and CDR2: MNHEY, SMNVEV (reference sequence). The CDR3 DNA follows: TGTGCCAGCAGTCCATTAGACAGGGGAGGAATTCAGCCCCAGCATTTT. It translates to CASSPLDRGGIQPQHF.

The chain employs TRBV14 and TRBJ2-6, with D maybe TRBD1 (5 bases). This CDR3 has 15 residues. The germline V gene encodes CDR1 SGHDN and CDR2 FVKESK. V gave up 4 bases and J gave up 2 bases, with 9 bases separating them. This CDR3 is CASSPRVAGANVLTF. Here the CDR3 DNA reads TGTGCCAGCAGCCCCAGGGTAGCTGGGGCCAACGTCCTGACTTTC.

The chain has TRBV6-1 and TRBJ2-7, with 8 bases identical to TRBD2. CDR1 MNHNS and CDR2 SASEGT come from the germline V gene. V lost 6 bases, J lost 4 bases, and 11 bases stayed unmatched. The CDR3 spans 15 residues. CDR3 loop: CASRKPRGGGYEQYF. Here the CDR3 DNA reads TGTGCCAGCAGGAAACCACGGGGGGGCGGGTACGAGCAGTACTTC.

The genes are TRBV5-4 and TRBJ1-1; 11 bases map to TRBD1. J lost 3 bases, V lost 3 bases, and 1 base had no gene match. The CDR3 has 14 amino acids. From germline, CDR1 is SGHNT and CDR2 YYREEE (reference sequence). Here the CDR3 reads CASSWGQGDTEAFF. The CDR3 nucleotides read TGTGCCAGCAGCTGGGGACAGGGGGACACTGAAGCTTTCTTT.

V and J are TRBV30 and TRBJ2-6; D gene unclear. This CDR3 has 13 residues. Germline V gene lookup returns CDR1 GTSNPN and CDR2 SVGIG (reference sequence). V gave up 3 bases and J gave up 0 bases, with 3 bases separating them. The CDR3, as DNA: TGTGCCTGGAGGGCCTCTGGGGCCAACGTCCTGACTTTC. Its translation: CAWRASGANVLTF.

Regarding this clone: The same CDR3 arises from other DNA sequences in this sample as well. The CDR3 sequence: CASGKTVNTEAFF. The CDR3 DNA reads TGTGCTAGTGGGAAGACAGTGAACACTGAAGCTTTCTTT. The chain has TRBV12-5 and TRBJ1-1; maybe TRBD1 (5 bases). Trimming cost V 6 bases and J 0 bases, with 8 bases left between them. The CDR3 totals 13 residues. Germline loops: CDR1 LGHNT, CDR2 FRNRAP.

This sequence joins TRBV10-3 and TRBJ2-2, with D uncertain. The germline gives CDR1 ENHRY, CDR2 SYGVKD. V lost 4 bases, J lost 0 bases, and 6 bases lay in between. The CDR3 is 14 amino acids. Written as DNA, the CDR3 is TGTGCCATCAGTGGACAAGCGAACACCGGGGAGCTGTTTTTT. Translated, it gives CAISGQANTGELFF.

The V gene is TRBV6-5, the J gene TRBJ2-7; a weak D match, TRBD1 (5 bases). The CDR3 consists of 15 residues. Germline loops: CDR1 MNHEY, CDR2 SVGAGI. V lost 0 bases, J lost 4 bases, and 13 bases lay in between. The CDR3 spells CASSYSNWGSYEQYF. The CDR3 DNA sequence: TGTGCCAGCAGTTACTCGAACTGGGGCTCATACGAGCAGTACTTC.

The chain carries TRBV27 and TRBJ1-4; TRBD1 agrees at 8 bases. Germline V gives CDR1 MNHEY, CDR2 SMNVEV (reference sequence). The CDR3 is made up of 15 amino acids. V gave up 8 bases and J gave up 8 bases; unmatched junction bases: 13. CDR3 DNA: TGTGCCAGCGGCTCTCAGGGGGCGCCGGGGGAAAAACTGTTTTTT. It is translated as CASGSQGAPGEKLFF. Looking up the rest from reference TRBV27 and TRBJ1-4 gives the full variable domain: EAQVTQNPRYLITVTGKKLTVTCSQNMNHEYMSWYRQDPGLGLRQIYYSMNVEVTDKGDVPEGYKVSRKEKRNFPLILESPSPNQTSLYFCASGSQGAPGEKLFFGSGTQLSVL.